These 24 T cell receptor beta chains came from one sample sequenced in a study of CD8 T cells in ankylosing spondylitis. TCRdb independently ran MiXCR on the 5' RACE reads; one entry per CDR3 protein. Altogether hundreds of thousands of distinct CDR3 sequences are present, approximately 12% being singletons, with the ten largest covering about 0.5%. These TCRs are of unknown antigen specificity. The study, taken as a whole, reports: Characteristic, it appeared, of ankylosing spondylitis blood was a TCR beta motif of fewer than 10 highly homologous variants.

The sample comprised blood, either unsorted or a sorted T cell fraction (not recorded which). The receptors shown here come from a male donor with ankylosing spondylitis.

This clonotype has at least ten counts. J is TRBJ1-2 and V is TRBV20-1; a weak D match, TRBD1 (5 bases). Germline CDR1 reads DFQATT; CDR2 reads SNEGSKA (reference sequence). The CDR3 covers 12 residues. Trimming pared 3 bases from V and 8 bases from J, leaving 13 bases between. The CDR3 is CSARGGDLGYTF. As DNA, the CDR3 is TGCAGTGCTAGGGGCGGGGACTTGGGCTACACCTTC.

Concerning this clonotype itself: Its ends do not fully match the called genes, so a read error is possible. The chain recombines TRBV7-7 with TRBJ2-7; 9 bases are shared with TRBD1. Per germline, CDR1 SSHAT and CDR2 FNYEAQ (reference sequence). The CDR3 covers 13 residues. CDR3 sequence: CASSTDRGYEQYF. The CDR3 DNA follows: TGTGCTAGCAGCACAGACAGGGGGTACGAGCAGTACTTC.

This clonotype was recorded many times. The chain recombines TRBV5-1 with TRBJ2-7, with a weak D call TRBD2 (5 bases). From germline, CDR1 is SGHRS and CDR2 YFSETQ. The V end was cut by 5 bases, the J end by 2 bases, with 17 bases between. The CDR3 has 15 amino acids. CDR3 loop: CASSPGVGVTYEQYF. DNA for the CDR3: TGCGCCAGCAGTCCAGGCGTGGGAGTCACCTACGAGCAGTACTTC.

This clonotype was found a few times. The rearrangement uses TRBV12-3 or TRBV12-4 and TRBJ1-3; D uncertain. The V gene lost 8 bases and the J gene lost 3 bases, with 17 bases spanning the gap. This CDR3 has 15 residues. The CDR3 here is CASFRAGMGGNTIYF. CDR3 nucleotides: TGTGCCAGCTTCCGAGCGGGGATGGGTGGAAACACCATATATTTT.

This clonotype was seen only a few times. The chain recombines TRBV7-8 with TRBJ2-7; D is possibly TRBD1 (6 bases). Germline assignment: CDR1 SGHVS and CDR2 FQNEAQ. This CDR3 spans 16 amino acids. The germline V and J ends were trimmed by 0 bases and 1 base, with 13 bases remaining between them. The CDR3 nucleotides read TGTGCCAGCAGCTTAGCGACGTGGACAGAGTCCTACGAGCAGTACTTC. Translating it yields CASSLATWTESYEQYF.

The chain has TRBV20-1 and TRBJ2-4; D uncertain. The germline gives CDR1 DFQATT, CDR2 SNEGSKA (reference sequence). The germline V and J ends were trimmed by 7 bases and 4 bases, with 14 bases remaining between them. The CDR3 extends over 13 amino acids. The CDR3 loop reads CSVAHPSKNIQYF. CDR3 nucleotides: TGCAGTGTAGCACATCCGTCAAAAAACATTCAGTACTTC.

The chain employs TRBV20-1 and TRBJ1-1; no clear D. With 3 bases removed from V and 5 bases from J, the gap between germline ends came to 7 bases. CDR1 and CDR2 (germline): DFQATT, SNEGSKA (reference sequence). The CDR3 sequence is 11 residues long. CDR3 sequence reads: CSARDVTEAFF. CDR3 bases: TGCAGTGCTAGGGACGTAACTGAAGCTTTCTTT.

This clonotype has more than one count but fewer than ten. V and J are TRBV12-3 or TRBV12-4 and TRBJ1-5; D possibly corresponds to TRBD1 (5 bases). Between the trimmed V and J ends, which lost 3 bases and 4 bases, there was a span of 13 bases. CDR3 length: 15 residues. The CDR3 DNA reads TGTGCCAGCAGTTTTAGGGACGGGTTGAATCAGCCCCAGCATTTT. This encodes CASSFRDGLNQPQHF.

This clonotype was counted a few times. The chain employs TRBV7-3 and TRBJ2-1; D could derive from TRBD1 or TRBD2 (6 bases each). Germline lookup yields CDR1 SGHTA and CDR2 FQGTGA. The CDR3 loop spans 13 amino acids. Trimming removed 4 bases at V and 10 bases at J, with 14 bases between. The CDR3 spells CASSYGGDGEQFF. The CDR3 coding sequence is TGTGCCAGCAGCTACGGGGGCGATGGGGAGCAGTTCTTC.

The V gene is TRBV20-1, the J gene TRBJ2-5; 7 positions agree with TRBD2. CDR3 length: 18 residues. V shed 1 base and J 0 bases; nucleotides not matched to a gene: 14. The germline gives CDR1 DFQATT, CDR2 SNEGSKA (reference sequence). As DNA, the CDR3 is TGCAGTGCTAGAGCCCCAATACGGCTTAGCGGGCACCAAGAGACCCAGTACTTC. It encodes CSARAPIRLSGHQETQYF.

In its sample, this clonotype was seen a few times. The V and J genes are TRBV20-1 and TRBJ2-5, with 11 bases fitting TRBD1. V shed 1 base, J shed 3 bases, and the junction held 4 bases outside the gene matches. Per germline, CDR1 DFQATT and CDR2 SNEGSKA (reference sequence). CDR3 length equals 15 residues. CDR3 amino acids: CSARAPGQGEETQYF. The CDR3 DNA reads TGCAGTGCTAGAGCGCCGGGACAGGGGGAAGAGACCCAGTACTTC.

J is TRBJ2-1 and V is TRBV20-1; 7 bases map to TRBD2. The CDR3 loop spans 16 amino acids. With V trimmed by 0 bases and J by 3 bases, 8 bases remained unmatched. The germline gives CDR1 DFQATT, CDR2 SNEGSKA (reference sequence). CDR3 in amino acids: CSARDLGRGGYNEQFF. The CDR3, as DNA: TGCAGTGCTAGAGATCTCGGGCGCGGGGGCTACAATGAGCAGTTCTTC.

This clonotype was seen ten or more times. The chain combines TRBV10-3 with TRBJ2-1, with D tentatively TRBD2 (5 bases). This CDR3 is 13 amino acids long. Per germline, CDR1 ENHRY and CDR2 SYGVKD. With 8 bases removed from V and 0 bases from J, the gap between germline ends came to 8 bases. The CDR3 reads CAIGESSYNEQFF. In DNA, the CDR3 is TGTGCCATCGGGGAGAGCTCCTACAATGAGCAGTTCTTC.

The CDR3 reads CSARDLGQGMGGYTF. The CDR3 region has the DNA TGCAGTGCTAGAGATTTGGGACAGGGTATGGGTGGCTACACCTTC. This chain links TRBV20-1 with TRBJ1-2, with 9 bases lining up with TRBD1. Unmatched junction bases numbered 9, after V lost 0 bases and J lost 7 bases. The CDR3 is 15 residues long. Germline-derived CDR1 and CDR2 are DFQATT and SNEGSKA (reference sequence).

Only a few counts were recorded for this clonotype. The V call is TRBV10-3, the J call TRBJ2-7; no definite D call. The V end lost 2 bases, the J end lost 0 bases, and 14 bases lay between the germline ends. Germline CDR1 is ENHRY and CDR2 is SYGVKD. This CDR3 is 16 amino acids long. The CDR3 DNA reads as TGTGCCATCAGTGAGCAACAAGAGTTCTCCTCCTACGAGCAGTACTTC. Protein product: CAISEQQEFSSYEQYF.

This clonotype was seen a handful of times. The chain employs TRBV5-1 and TRBJ1-2; the D is unclear. CDR3 size: 15 residues. Germline CDR1 SGHRS, CDR2 YFSETQ. The V and J ends lost 2 bases and 2 bases respectively, with 13 bases between them. CDR3 in DNA: TGCGCCAGCAGCTTAACGGCGAGGGAAAACTATGGCTACACCTTC. Protein sequence: CASSLTARENYGYTF.

This chain uses TRBV7-2 with TRBJ1-6; D is unclear. The CDR3 covers 17 residues. V lost 5 bases, J lost 0 bases, and 14 bases lay in between. The V gene's germline CDR1 is SGHTA and CDR2 FQGNSA. This CDR3 reads CASSLFSQSSYNSPLHF. DNA for the CDR3: TGTGCCAGCAGCCTATTCTCGCAGAGCTCCTATAATTCACCCCTCCACTTT.

This clonotype was observed many times. V gene TRBV7-2 combines with J gene TRBJ1-2; D not certain. The germline CDR1 and CDR2 sequences are SGHTA and FQGNSA. This CDR3 has 14 residues. Trimming shortened V by 5 bases and J by 2 bases, and 12 bases separated the two germline ends. CDR3 sequence: CASSPPGPNYGYTF. The CDR3, as DNA: TGTGCCAGCAGCCCACCCGGACCCAACTATGGCTACACCTTC.

In its sample, this clonotype was seen a few times. The rearrangement joins TRBV6-6 to TRBJ1-1, with no clear D. Per germline, CDR1 MNHNY and CDR2 SVGAGI (reference sequence). The CDR3 is made up of 13 amino acids. V was shortened by 2 bases and J by 1 base, with 5 bases between the two germline ends. The CDR3 DNA is TGTGCCAGCAGTTACGTCCAGAACACTGAAGCTTTCTTT. Translated: CASSYVQNTEAFF.

This clonotype was counted many times. The gene calls are TRBV29-1 and TRBJ1-5, with D possibly TRBD1 on 6 matching bases. Trimming removed 4 bases from V and 3 bases from J, with 10 bases in between. The CDR3 sequence is 13 residues long. The germline V gene encodes CDR1 SQVTM and CDR2 ANQGSEA. The CDR3 spells CSVGPGANQPQHF. CDR3 DNA sequence: TGCAGCGTTGGGCCAGGGGCCAATCAGCCCCAGCATTTT. The complete variable domain, with remaining parts taken from reference TRBV29-1 and TRBJ1-5, reads SAVISQKPSRDICQRGTSLTIQCQVDSQVTMMFWYRQQPGQSLTLIATANQGSEATYESGFVIDKFPISRPNLTFSTLTVSNMSPEDSSIYLCSVGPGANQPQHFGDGTRLSIL.

This clonotype was seen repeatedly, ten times or more. The genes are TRBV12-3 or TRBV12-4 and TRBJ2-3; D is tentatively TRBD1 or TRBD2 (5 bases each). The CDR3 is 16 residues long. Trimming cost V 2 bases and J 5 bases, with 17 bases left between them. The CDR3 DNA follows: TGTGCCAGCAGTTTACCCCTGACGCAGGGAGTAGATACGCAGTATTTT. It translates to CASSLPLTQGVDTQYF.

The chain is built from TRBV7-2 and TRBJ2-1, with 8 bases that match TRBD2. The germline CDR1 and CDR2 sequences are SGHTA and FQGNSA. The CDR3 is 15 residues long. Trimming took 2 bases from V and 5 from J; bases not matched to a gene: 5. CDR3 sequence (DNA): TGTGCCAGCAGCTTAAGTAGCGGGATTAACAATGAGCAGTTCTTC. Its protein is CASSLSSGINNEQFF.

The chain's CDR3 is CAWTLKTGELFF. The CDR3 bases are TGTGCCTGGACCCTAAAAACCGGGGAGCTGTTTTTT. J is TRBJ2-2 and V is TRBV30, with no clear D. V lost 4 bases to trimming and J lost 5 bases, with 8 bases between them. The CDR3 runs 12 residues. Germline loops: CDR1 GTSNPN, CDR2 SVGIG (reference sequence).

This clonotype has just a few counts. This rearrangement joins TRBV12-3 or TRBV12-4 to TRBJ2-5; D remains ambiguous. The CDR3 runs to 14 residues. V was clipped by 6 bases and J by 4 bases, with 15 bases between them. CDR3 in amino acids: CASSPDEFGETQYF. The CDR3 coding sequence is TGTGCCAGCAGCCCCGACGAGTTTGGAGAGACCCAGTACTTC.